This is a list of T cell receptor beta chains from one sample in a study of T cell repertoires and Cas9 in healthy adults. Only in-frame clones appear in the TCRdb table, and some are missing; sequencing was by immunoSEQ multiplex PCR. This table holds more than 20,000 clones, approximately 90% found once. What was sequenced was CD4+ effector T cells (CD127+, CD25-, CD137-, CD154-) from PBMCs; culture status not recorded. These receptors all come from a human donor in good health. Both conserved end residues are part of each CDR3. The order of the fields is V gene, J gene, D gene, CDR3 protein. A D gene is named only where the DNA matches it firmly.

>TRBV7-2|TRBJ1-1|NA
CASMVSPGLTEAFF
>TRBV4-3|TRBJ2-3|TRBD2
CASSQRGVKGLGTTDTQYF
>TRBV5-1|TRBJ2-5|NA
CASSLAPQETQYF
>TRBV5-4|TRBJ2-2|NA
CASSGTGLANTGELFF
>TRBV30|TRBJ2-7|TRBD2
CASGGGDEQYF
>TRBV28|TRBJ1-1|TRBD1
CASFSGQGLGTEAFF
>TRBV2|TRBJ1-1|NA
CASSEALGGRVSAFF
>TRBV7-2|TRBJ1-4|NA
CASSLNRFATNEKLFF
>TRBV2|TRBJ1-1|NA
CASCQGNTEAFF
>TRBV18|TRBJ1-1|NA
CASSPDSDSPEAFF